This passage covers 12 T cell receptor beta chains from one sample sequenced in a study of cytomegalovirus exposure and HLA in healthy donors. Both 60 Vbeta primers and 13 Jbeta primers went into the PCR. Assay: immunoSEQ multiplex PCR; the TCRdb copy retains only in-frame clones and omits some. The table shows some 140,000 clones, with nearly 80% occurring only once. The sequencing sample was made of PBMCs. These receptors came from a male donor in good health and CMV-seronegative.

V is TRBV4-1 and J is TRBJ2-1; the match to TRBD1 covers 9 bases. Unmatched junction bases numbered 3, after V lost 4 bases and J lost 8 bases. Per the germline V gene, CDR1 is MGHRA and CDR2 is YSYEKL. The CDR3 extends over 13 amino acids. Here the CDR3 reads CASSLGQGDEQFF. In DNA, the CDR3 is TGCGCCAGCAGCCTGGGACAGGGCGATGAGCAGTTCTTC.

The CDR3 nucleotides read TGCGCCAGCAGCCAAGCAATGGCGACAGGGGGTATTCAGCCCCAGCATTTT. This translates into CASSQAMATGGIQPQHF. V is TRBV4-1 and J is TRBJ1-5, with TRBD1 identical over 9 bases. Germline trimming cut 1 base from V and 6 bases from J; bases unmatched to any gene: 10. The CDR3 has 17 amino acids. Germline-derived CDR1 and CDR2 are MGHRA and YSYEKL.

This clone occurred a few times. This chain joins TRBV30 and TRBJ1-1; TRBD1 aligns across 7 bases. From germline, CDR1 is GTSNPN and CDR2 SVGIG (reference sequence). V was clipped by 0 bases and J by 8 bases; unmatched bases: 9. The CDR3 loop spans 14 amino acids. CDR3 bases: TGTGCCTGGAGTGTACTTCGACAGGGCAAGGAAGCTTTCTTT. Amino acid sequence: CAWSVLRQGKEAFF. Together with reference TRBV30 and TRBJ1-1, the CDR3 gives the full variable domain: SQTIHQWPATLVQPVGSPLSLECTVEGTSNPNLYWYRQAAGRGLQLLFYSVGIGQISSEVPQNLSASRPQDRQFILSSKKLLLSDSGFYLCAWSVLRQGKEAFFGQGTRLTVV.

This clone was seen just once. The V gene is TRBV4-1, the J gene TRBJ2-1, with TRBD1 as a possible D gene (5 bases). This CDR3 spans 14 amino acids. Germline loops: CDR1 MGHRA, CDR2 YSYEKL. V was shortened by 2 bases and J by 6 bases, with 11 bases between the two germline ends. The CDR3 protein is CASSQQGIINEQFF. CDR3 DNA sequence: TGCGCCAGCAGCCAACAGGGAATTATCAATGAGCAGTTCTTC.

The chain is built from TRBV5-1 and TRBJ1-4; D is uncertain. Germline loops: CDR1 SGHRS, CDR2 YFSETQ. The CDR3 runs 15 residues. V lost 0 bases and J lost 7, with 13 bases in between. The CDR3 bases are TGCGCCAGCAGCTTGGTGGGCTCGGCGGGTGAAAAACTGTTTTTT. Translation: CASSLVGSAGEKLFF. Full variable domain (missing parts from reference TRBV5-1 and TRBJ1-4): KAGVTQTPRYLIKTRGQQVTLSCSPISGHRSVSWYQQTPGQGLQFLFEYFSETQRNKGNFPGRFSGRQFSNSRSEMNVSTLELGDSALYLCASSLVGSAGEKLFFGSGTQLSVL.

This clone was seen only once. The chain joins TRBV6-4 to TRBJ2-2, with 7 bases lining up with TRBD2. In germline, CDR1 is MRHNA, CDR2 SNTAGT. The CDR3 has 15 residues. V gave up 6 bases and J gave up 0 bases; unmatched junction bases: 4. CDR3 residues: CASSRLAPNTGELFF. CDR3 DNA sequence: TGTGCCAGCAGCCGACTAGCCCCGAACACCGGGGAGCTGTTTTTT.

The V gene is TRBV25-1, the J gene TRBJ1-6; 8 bases agree with TRBD1. The CDR3 runs 14 residues. V shed 3 bases and J 11 bases; nucleotides not matched to a gene: 6. CDR1 MGHDK and CDR2 SYGVNS come from the germline V gene. CDR3 sequence (DNA): TGTGCCAGCAGTGATGGGGCCAGGGGGCCACCCCTCCACTTT. Residues: CASSDGARGPPLHF.

The chain joins TRBV5-6 to TRBJ2-5; 7 nucleotides agree with TRBD2. Germline loops: CDR1 SGHDT, CDR2 YYEEEE. This CDR3 comprises 14 residues. The trim removed 4 bases at V and 1 base at J, leaving 4 bases unmatched. Here the CDR3 DNA reads TGTGCCAGCAGCGGGGGGGACGGCCAAGAGACCCAGTACTTC. As protein: CASSGGDGQETQYF.

This clone was counted a single time. The chain has TRBV4-1 and TRBJ1-5; TRBD1 matches 9 bases. Germline V lookup: CDR1 MGHRA, CDR2 YSYEKL. V gave up 0 bases and J gave up 5 bases; unmatched junction bases: 5. The CDR3 contains 16 residues. CDR3 bases: TGCGCCAGCAGCCAAGATCCCGGGACAGGGTATCAGCCCCAGCATTTT. Translating it yields CASSQDPGTGYQPQHF.

The chain joins TRBV6-5 to TRBJ1-2; the match to TRBD1 covers 8 bases. Germline V gene lookup returns CDR1 MNHEY and CDR2 SVGAGI. The CDR3 sequence is 12 residues long. V gave up 6 bases and J gave up 8 bases; unmatched junction bases: 5. CDR3 sequence reads: CASRQDRVGYTF. The CDR3, as DNA: TGTGCCAGCAGGCAGGACAGGGTGGGCTACACCTTC.

This chain joins TRBV7-3 and TRBJ2-2, with 9 bases matching TRBD2. The CDR3 spans 17 residues. The V and J ends lost 0 bases and 3 bases, in that order; junction bases with no gene match: 5. Germline V gene data show CDR1 as SGHTA and CDR2 as FQGTGA. CDR3 in DNA: TGTGCCAGCAGCTTAACGTTCAAGCGGGGGGACACCGGGGAGCTGTTTTTT. It translates to CASSLTFKRGDTGELFF. The full variable domain, with the rest looked up from reference TRBV7-3 and TRBJ2-2, is GAGVSQTPSNKVTEKGKYVELRCDPISGHTALYWYRQSLGQGPEFLIYFQGTGAADDSGLPNDRFFAVRPEGSVSTLKIQRTERGDSAVYLCASSLTFKRGDTGELFFGEGSRLTVL.

The CDR3 DNA reads as TGCGCCAGCAGCTCATCCGGGACCTACAATGAGCAGTTCTTC. It encodes CASSSSGTYNEQFF. The chain has TRBV5-1 and TRBJ2-1; D perhaps matches TRBD2 (5 bases). Between the trimmed V and J ends, which lost 3 bases and 2 bases, there was a span of 9 bases. Germline assignment: CDR1 SGHRS and CDR2 YFSETQ. The CDR3 has 14 amino acids.